The following is a T cell receptor (beta chain) sequence with its context. Its antigen is not yet known. Nothing much larger sits one base from this clone, and base qualities are not available. Systemically healthy Caucasian individuals from Russia, around 39 in total and aged roughly 6 to 100 years, were included as donors. Each donor gave ten milliliters of peripheral blood, collected into EDTA-treated Vacutainer tubes. Ficoll-Paque density-gradient centrifugation was used to isolate PBMCs, with at least 7 million per sample. Trizol reagent was used to extract total RNA from the PBMCs, yielding at least 6 micrograms per sample. For every donor, an aliquot of PBMCs went through flow cytometry to measure the percentages of naive CD45RAhigh/CD27high T cells. From a lookup of the germline V gene, CDR1 and CDR2 are MDHEN and SYDVKM. The CDR3 starts with the cysteine, ends with the phenylalanine, and has 14 residues. Kept here is only the CDR3 DNA, which spans 42 bases and is read in frame from base 1. V is pruned by 3 bases and J by 2 bases, leaving 2 bases of the junction without a gene match.

This entry comes from a study of blood T cells in healthy people across ages (dated by TCRdb to about 2015). Looking at the study overall: Template switching captured roughly one uniquely barcoded TCR beta cDNA molecule per two T cells in model experiments. The donors were divided into four age groups: young (average around 17 years), middle-aged (about 39), aged (about 60) and long-lived (about 90). Using deep sequencing normalized with unique cDNA molecular identifiers, the study measured how TCR beta repertoire diversity changes with age. To avoid experimental bias, donors of different ages were spread randomly across the sequencing lanes. Using the same blood draw, the study looked at two additional independent replicas of 1 million unique cDNA reads for two donors, one aged 18 to 30 and the other aged 80 or older. Study-wide conclusions, independent of this receptor: A strong correlation was found between observed TCR beta diversity and the percentage of naive T cells measured by flow cytometry. Observed TCR beta diversity per million T cells fell roughly linearly with age, and a significant reduction was already apparent by age around 44. The long-lived group showed more naive CD4+ T cells, fewer expanded clones and increased TCR diversity than the aged group, suggesting age selection. Estimates of total diversity based on one million sequenced T cells were considered lower bounds and underestimates. Because profiling used bulk unsorted PBMCs, naive and antigen-experienced compartments could not be compared conclusively. Because donor CMV infection status was unknown, age-related changes in expanded clonotypes were potentially confounded.

Library method: 5' RACE. Sequencing was performed on an Illumina HiSeq 2500. A second roughly 7 to 11 cycle PCR used a sample-barcoded 5' primer and a J-beta primer mix. A unique molecular identifier was introduced onto each TCR beta cDNA molecule by a template-switch 5' adaptor carrying 12 random nucleotides. Each sample yielded at least 3 million CDR3-containing paired-end reads. The Mint cDNA synthesis kit, primed by a TRBC-specific oligonucleotide, was used to synthesize first-strand cDNA from all RNA. Following uracil-DNA glycosylase treatment, a first 18-cycle PCR with universal primers M1SS and BC2_uni_R was performed on all cDNA. Regarding the original processing steps: For normalization, 1 million high-quality reads, each with a distinct molecular identifier, were randomly selected from each sample. Reads with shared molecular identifiers were discarded instead of being binned into consensus sequences. MiTCR, set to a Q25 quality threshold and the strictest error-elimination algorithm, was used for CDR3 identification, clonotype clustering and error correction. Lower-bound total TCR beta diversity was estimated with a nonparametric unseen species model using Euler transformation. TCRdb ran its own pipeline on the public reads, namely fastp trimming at Q25 and MiXCR clone calling, and kept in-frame beta chains. Each CDR3 protein gets just one entry, which takes the most common genes and DNA from the rows behind it. The V and J calls reflect TCRdb's pipeline rather than the authors' work. This sample gives roughly 720,000 distinct CDR3 sequences in total; roughly 50% of them show up just once. The top ten clones comprise approximately 40% of the sample.

Sequencing was carried out using blood. The TCR sequence derives from a man of 80 years or more in good health. Here the chain combines TRBV28 and TRBJ1-2; 8 of the junction bases match TRBD1. The DNA sequence is given as TGTGCCAGCAGTTTGGACAGGGACAACTATGGCTACACCTTC. Its translation is CASSLDRDNYGYTF.